Each of the 21 T cell receptor beta chains below was sequenced from the same sample in a study of T-cell memory formation after mild COVID-19. TCRdb re-derived calls from the 5' RACE reads in MiXCR, one entry per CDR3 protein. The sample gives approximately 260,000 distinct CDR3 sequences, approximately 15% of which show up once; roughly 21% is in the top ten. The sample comprised PBMCs or a T cell subset sorted from them (not recorded which). The source of these receptors is a man between 18 and 35 years old who had mild COVID-19 (a few samples of this study predate the infection). Cell type and time point are not known.

The chain has TRBV12-5 and TRBJ1-2, with a possible D match to TRBD1 (6 bases). CDR1 and CDR2 (germline): LGHNT, FRNRAP. Deletions cut 3 bases from V and 8 bases from J, with 13 bases between. The CDR3 has 13 amino acids. This CDR3 is CASGFEGQMGYTF. As DNA, the CDR3 is TGTGCTAGTGGTTTTGAAGGACAGATGGGCTACACCTTC.

There are a few counts of this clonotype. This chain connects TRBV9 to TRBJ2-5, with 10 nucleotides matching TRBD1. V gave up 4 bases and J gave up 2 bases; unmatched junction bases: 5. This CDR3 comprises 15 residues. Germline CDR1 reads SGDLS; CDR2 reads YYNGEE. CDR3 sequence: CASSPRDRGQETQYF. For the CDR3, the DNA is TGTGCCAGCAGCCCCAGGGACAGGGGACAAGAGACCCAGTACTTC. Variable domain in full (rest from reference TRBV9 and TRBJ2-5): DSGVTQTPKHLITATGQRVTLRCSPRSGDLSVYWYQQSLDQGLQFLIQYYNGEERAKGNILERFSAQQFPDLHSELNLSSLELGDSALYFCASSPRDRGQETQYFGPGTRLLVL.

This clonotype was counted ten times or more. This chain connects TRBV12-3 or TRBV12-4 to TRBJ2-5; D perhaps matches TRBD2 (7 bases). The CDR3 extends over 14 amino acids. V dropped 5 bases and J dropped 3 bases, with 13 bases sitting between them. The CDR3 sequence is CASSHRGGEETQYF. In DNA form, the CDR3 reads TGTGCCAGCAGTCACCGAGGGGGGGAAGAGACCCAGTACTTC.

The chain joins TRBV29-1 to TRBJ2-2; no definite D call. The CDR3 is made up of 11 amino acids. Germline lookup yields CDR1 SQVTM and CDR2 ANQGSEA. V was cut by 7 bases and J by 5 bases, with 8 bases left in between. This chain's CDR3 is CSAHSTGELFF. CDR3 coding DNA: TGCAGCGCCCATAGTACCGGGGAGCTGTTTTTT.

This chain joins TRBV2 and TRBJ2-5; 11 bases align to TRBD2. CDR1 and CDR2 from the germline V gene are SNHLY and FYNNEI. The junction had 8 bases not matched to a gene; V was cut back by 7 bases and J by 4 bases. CDR3 size: 15 residues. CDR3 sequence reads: CASIETSGAGETQYF. In DNA, the CDR3 is TGTGCCAGCATAGAGACTAGCGGGGCCGGAGAGACCCAGTACTTC.

This clonotype showed up just a few times. The chain recombines TRBV20-1 with TRBJ2-7, with 9 bases aligning to TRBD2. V trimming: 5 bases; J trimming: 3 bases; junction bases outside the gene matches: 14. Germline loops: CDR1 DFQATT, CDR2 SNEGSKA (reference sequence). CDR3 length: 16 residues. The CDR3 here is CSAPGILAGAIYEQYF. Written as DNA, the CDR3 is TGCAGTGCTCCCGGTATCTTAGCGGGGGCCATCTACGAGCAGTACTTC.

Only a few counts were recorded for this clonotype. The gene calls are TRBV6-1 and TRBJ1-2; unclear D gene. Germline lookup yields CDR1 MNHNS and CDR2 SASEGT. The CDR3 covers 13 residues. Trimming shortened V by 4 bases and J by 9 bases, and 15 bases separated the two germline ends. CDR3 in amino acids: CASSGVAGISYTF. The DNA for the CDR3 is TGTGCCAGCAGTGGGGTGGCAGGAATAAGCTACACCTTC.

This clonotype was seen many times. The V and J genes are TRBV7-2 and TRBJ2-5; D remains ambiguous. CDR3 length: 14 amino acids. Germline V gene sequence: CDR1 SGHTA, CDR2 FQGNSA. Trimming left V 10 bases short and J 1 base short, with 16 bases between. The DNA for the CDR3 is TGTGCCACCAAAGCCTCCCTACCCCAAGAGACCCAGTACTTC. It translates to CATKASLPQETQYF.

This clonotype occurred many times. The CDR3: CASSYGGANTYGYTF. CDR3 in DNA: TGTGCCAGCAGTTACGGCGGCGCGAATACCTATGGCTACACCTTC. The chain employs TRBV6-2 or TRBV6-3 and TRBJ1-2; D is unclear. The CDR3 covers 15 residues. Trimming pared 2 bases from V and 4 bases from J, leaving 14 bases between. The germline V gene encodes CDR1 MNHEY and CDR2 SVGEGT.

The sample holds many counts of this clonotype. This chain joins TRBV20-1 and TRBJ2-3; TRBD1 matches at 9 bases. Germline V gene lookup returns CDR1 DFQATT and CDR2 SNEGSKA (reference sequence). The CDR3 extends over 17 amino acids. Trimming cost V 3 bases and J 2 bases; bases outside gene matches: 12. The CDR3 is CSASPAHGTGSTDTQYF. In nucleotides, the CDR3 is TGCAGTGCTAGTCCTGCCCACGGGACAGGGTCCACAGATACGCAGTATTTT.

The rearrangement joins TRBV5-1 to TRBJ1-4; 11 bases match TRBD1. V shed 4 bases and J 4 bases; nucleotides not matched to a gene: 6. The CDR3 is 16 amino acids. CDR1 and CDR2 (germline): SGHRS, YFSETQ. CDR3 bases: TGCGCCAGCAGCGTCGGGACAGGGGGTTATAATGAAAAACTGTTTTTT. Residues: CASSVGTGGYNEKLFF.

The gene calls are TRBV4-3 and TRBJ2-2; D remains unclear. The germline V gene encodes CDR1 LGHNA and CDR2 YSLEER. V was shortened by 2 bases and J by 6 bases, with 7 bases between the two germline ends. This CDR3 comprises 13 residues. CDR3 in amino acids: CASSQLRPGELFF. For the CDR3, the DNA is TGCGCCAGCAGCCAATTACGTCCCGGGGAGCTGTTTTTT.

This chain links TRBV5-1 with TRBJ2-7; tentative D call: TRBD2 (6 bases). This CDR3 is built from 13 residues. Germline CDR1 reads SGHRS; CDR2 reads YFSETQ. Trimming stripped 5 bases from V and 4 bases from J, with 13 bases between. This CDR3 reads CASRSTGEYEQYF. The CDR3 DNA is TGCGCCAGCAGAAGCACGGGGGAATACGAGCAGTACTTC.

The rearrangement uses TRBV12-3 or TRBV12-4 and TRBJ1-1; no reliable D call. The V and J ends lost 3 bases and 8 bases respectively, with 13 bases between them. There are 13 residues in the CDR3. This chain's CDR3 is CASSLVRIGEAFF. As DNA, the CDR3 is TGTGCCAGCAGTTTGGTCAGGATTGGGGAAGCTTTCTTT.

V usage is TRBV12-3 or TRBV12-4 and J usage is TRBJ2-1; 9 bases are shared with TRBD1. V trimming: 6 bases; J trimming: 5 bases; junction bases outside the gene matches: 5. CDR3 size: 14 residues. The CDR3 DNA sequence: TGTGCCAGCAGCTCGGGACAGGGAAACAATGAGCAGTTCTTC. This encodes CASSSGQGNNEQFF.

The genes are TRBV9 and TRBJ2-7; D is uncertain. This CDR3 is built from 12 residues. Trimming removed 5 bases from V and 0 bases from J, with 6 bases in between. CDR1 SGDLS and CDR2 YYNGEE come from the germline V gene. CDR3 protein: CASRVSSYEQYV. The CDR3 region has the DNA TGTGCCAGCAGGGTAAGCTCCTACGAGCAGTACGTC.

This chain connects TRBV7-9 to TRBJ1-1; maybe TRBD1 (6 bases). The V gene's germline CDR1 is SEHNR and CDR2 FQNEAQ (reference sequence). This CDR3 has 12 amino acids. Trimming left V 4 bases short and J 6 bases short, with 9 bases between. The CDR3 DNA reads as TGTGCCAGCAGCTCAGGGGCCCCTGAAGCTTTCTTT. Its translation is CASSSGAPEAFF. The full variable domain, in which reference TRBV7-9 and TRBJ1-1 provide the parts outside the CDR3, is DTGVSQNPRHKITKRGQNVTFRCDPISEHNRLYWYRQTLGQGPEFLTYFQNEAQLEKSRLLSDRFSAERPKGSFSTLEIQRTEQGDSAMYLCASSSGAPEAFFGQGTRLTVV.

The rearrangement joins TRBV18 to TRBJ2-3, with D unresolved. CDR1 KGHSH and CDR2 LQKENI come from the germline V gene. Trimming stripped 3 bases from V and 0 bases from J, with 7 bases between. The CDR3 is made up of 14 amino acids. The CDR3 DNA is TGTGCCAGCTCACCGGAAGTTAGCACAGATACGCAGTATTTT. Translated: CASSPEVSTDTQYF. Combining the CDR3 with reference TRBV18 and TRBJ2-3 gives the whole variable domain NAGVMQNPRHLVRRRGQEARLRCSPMKGHSHVYWYRQLPEEGLKFMVYLQKENIIDESGMPKERFSAEFPKEGPSILRIQQVVRGDSAAYFCASSPEVSTDTQYFGPGTRLTVL.

This clonotype occurred a few times. V is TRBV30 and J is TRBJ1-1; possibly TRBD1 for D (5 bases). Trimming removed 8 bases from V and 4 bases from J, with 8 bases in between. Germline lookup yields CDR1 GTSNPN and CDR2 SVGIG (reference sequence). The CDR3 is 10 amino acids. The CDR3 protein is CAGGVTEAFF. The CDR3 DNA reads TGTGCCGGGGGGGTCACTGAAGCTTTCTTT.

This clonotype was seen many times. This chain joins TRBV6-5 and TRBJ2-5; D is perhaps TRBD1 or TRBD2 (5 bases each). This CDR3 comprises 15 residues. Per the germline V gene, CDR1 is MNHEY and CDR2 is SVGAGI. The V end was cut by 0 bases, the J end by 7 bases, with 15 bases between. The CDR3 DNA sequence: TGTGCCAGCAGTTACTCCCTCGTGGGGGAATGGACCCAGTACTTC. Its protein product is CASSYSLVGEWTQYF.

This chain uses TRBV6-2 or TRBV6-3 with TRBJ2-5; the D gene could be TRBD1 or TRBD2 (5 bases each). The ends were cut back, 7 bases at V and 3 bases at J, with 18 bases in the middle. Germline loops: CDR1 MNHEY, CDR2 SVGEGT. The CDR3 has 15 amino acids. CDR3: CASMRLRDGEETQYF. CDR3 sequence (DNA): TGTGCCAGCATGCGGCTCAGGGACGGAGAAGAGACCCAGTACTTC.